The 4 T cell receptor beta chains below all came from one sample that was sequenced in a study of long-term antiretroviral therapy in people with HIV. Researchers ran immunoSEQ v3.0 at survey level. The method was immunoSEQ multiplex PCR; TCRdb's version includes in-frame clones alone and lacks a portion of them. Of about 18,000 clones in the sample, around 80% were seen once. The specimen comprised unsorted PBMCs, sampled 0.6 years after starting antiretroviral therapy. The receptors were sampled from a woman aged 18-30 years with HIV.

V usage is TRBV9 and J usage is TRBJ1-2; TRBD1 matches 7 bases. With V trimmed by 4 bases and J by 6 bases, 12 bases remained unmatched. The CDR3 spans 15 residues. Germline CDR1 reads SGDLS; CDR2 reads YYNGEE. Here the CDR3 reads CASSLTTGTADGYTF. The CDR3, as DNA: TGTGCCAGCAGCTTAACGACAGGGACGGCAGATGGCTACACCTTC.

By sample fraction, this clone is medium-sized. V gene TRBV11-2 combines with J gene TRBJ2-7, with 7 nucleotides matching TRBD1. Germline V gene data show CDR1 as SGHAT and CDR2 as FQNNGV. V lost 8 bases, J lost 4 bases, and 8 bases stayed unmatched. The CDR3 is 13 residues long. The CDR3 bases are TGTGCCAGCGCAACCTGGGACAGTTACGAGCAGTACTTC. Its translation: CASATWDSYEQYF.

The V gene is TRBV5-4, the J gene TRBJ2-7, with D possibly TRBD1 on 6 matching bases. Germline V gene lookup returns CDR1 SGHNT and CDR2 YYREEE (reference sequence). V was cut by 3 bases and J by 4 bases, with 26 bases left in between. CDR3 length equals 18 residues. The CDR3 protein is CASSYRGSMGVGAYEQYF. In nucleotides, the CDR3 is TGTGCCAGCAGCTATAGGGGGAGCATGGGAGTCGGGGCTTACGAGCAGTACTTC.

The rearrangement links TRBV7-6 to TRBJ2-2; no clear D. The V and J ends lost 5 bases and 1 base respectively, with 11 bases between them. Per germline, CDR1 SGHVS and CDR2 FNYEAQ. This CDR3 has 15 amino acids. The CDR3, as DNA: TGTGCCAGCAGCCCTACCCTTCTGAACACCGGGGAGCTGTTTTTT. Translated: CASSPTLLNTGELFF.